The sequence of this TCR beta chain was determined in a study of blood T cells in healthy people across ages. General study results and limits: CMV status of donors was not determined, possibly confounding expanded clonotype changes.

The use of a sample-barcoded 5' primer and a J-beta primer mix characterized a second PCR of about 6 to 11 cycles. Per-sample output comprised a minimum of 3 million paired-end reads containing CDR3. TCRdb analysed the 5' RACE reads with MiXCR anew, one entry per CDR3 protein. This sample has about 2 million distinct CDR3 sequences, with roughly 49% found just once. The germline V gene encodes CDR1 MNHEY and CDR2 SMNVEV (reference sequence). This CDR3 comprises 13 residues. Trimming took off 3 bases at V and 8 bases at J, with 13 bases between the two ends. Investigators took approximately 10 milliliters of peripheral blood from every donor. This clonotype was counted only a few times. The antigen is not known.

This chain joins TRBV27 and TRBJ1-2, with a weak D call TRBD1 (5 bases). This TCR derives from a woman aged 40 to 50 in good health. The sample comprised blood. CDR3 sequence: CASSFNARDGYTF. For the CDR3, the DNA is TGTGCCAGCAGTTTTAATGCTAGGGACGGCTACACCTTC.